This TCR beta chain was identified in a study of shared clonotypes between healthy human individuals. From germline, CDR1 is LGHNA and CDR2 YSLEER. Trimming removed 3 bases at V and 1 base at J, with 16 bases between. The CDR3 has 16 residues. CD8 cells classed as naive were CD45RO-negative and positively selected for CCR7, excluding terminally differentiated effector memory CD45RA+ cells. Produced via immunoSEQ multiplex PCR; TCRdb's table is partial and in-frame only. The sample records 760,000 or so clones, about 97% being singletons. The TCR was taken from a man aged 30 to 39 in good health. Input material: naive CD8+ T cells sorted from blood. The chain recombines TRBV4-3 with TRBJ2-7; no clear D. The CDR3 sequence: CASSQSTRGVSYEQYF. Here the CDR3 DNA reads TGCGCCAGCAGCCAGTCGACCCGAGGCGTTTCCTACGAGCAGTACTTC.